This entry describes one T cell receptor (beta chain). The sample comes from a study of blood T cell repertoires in COVID-19. In the study overall: There were acute and convalescent COVID-19 samples, and they came from the United States, Italy and Spain. T cells, B-cell-depleted T cells, or PBMCs provided the cDNA or gDNA that served as material.

Authors' data handling: Counts of nucleated cells, estimated from reference gene primer amplification, were obtained. The repertoire was sequenced with immunoSEQ multiplex PCR; TCRdb's copy has only in-frame clones and lacks some. The DNA was the basis for D and trimming; V, J and clone size are from that table. The sample carries 140,000 or so clones, about four fifths recorded once. The CDR3 consists of 13 residues. The germline V gene encodes CDR1 MDHEN and CDR2 SYDVKM. V gave up 7 bases and J gave up 6 bases; unmatched junction bases: 8. V is TRBV28 and J is TRBJ1-2; 7 bases line up with TRBD1. The sequence came from a human donor in a cohort sampled during active COVID-19. Sequencing input: peripheral blood. The CDR3 DNA sequence: TGTGCCAGCACCGAAAGGGGGACAGATGGCTACACCTTC. It codes for CASTERGTDGYTF.